Sequencing of this T cell receptor (beta chain) was carried out in a study of memory CD8 T cells in hepatitis C reinfection. A word on this clone: No antigen is known for it.

Time point meaning: peak reinfection, 3 to 8 weeks after reinfection detection. TCR sequencing was done directly ex vivo on sorted cells, without expansion in vitro. Only in-frame clones appear in the TCRdb table, and some are missing; sequencing was by immunoSEQ multiplex PCR. In the table there are around 45,000 clones, around 87% of which are singletons. Germline V gives CDR1 SEHNR, CDR2 FQNEAQ (reference sequence). V gave up 2 bases and J gave up 9 bases, with 21 bases separating them. The CDR3 totals 16 residues. General study results and limits: Only a handful of donors prevented definitive conclusions about public clonotypes.

This sequence was found in a man younger than 30 with hepatitis C virus infection. The chain uses TRBV7-9 and TRBJ2-3, with a tentative D call TRBD2 (7 bases). What was sequenced was naive CD8+ T cells sorted from blood. The CDR3 DNA sequence: TGTGCCAGCAGCTTAACTCTAACGGAGGGGGGGCCGACGCAGTATTTT. Protein: CASSLTLTEGGPTQYF.